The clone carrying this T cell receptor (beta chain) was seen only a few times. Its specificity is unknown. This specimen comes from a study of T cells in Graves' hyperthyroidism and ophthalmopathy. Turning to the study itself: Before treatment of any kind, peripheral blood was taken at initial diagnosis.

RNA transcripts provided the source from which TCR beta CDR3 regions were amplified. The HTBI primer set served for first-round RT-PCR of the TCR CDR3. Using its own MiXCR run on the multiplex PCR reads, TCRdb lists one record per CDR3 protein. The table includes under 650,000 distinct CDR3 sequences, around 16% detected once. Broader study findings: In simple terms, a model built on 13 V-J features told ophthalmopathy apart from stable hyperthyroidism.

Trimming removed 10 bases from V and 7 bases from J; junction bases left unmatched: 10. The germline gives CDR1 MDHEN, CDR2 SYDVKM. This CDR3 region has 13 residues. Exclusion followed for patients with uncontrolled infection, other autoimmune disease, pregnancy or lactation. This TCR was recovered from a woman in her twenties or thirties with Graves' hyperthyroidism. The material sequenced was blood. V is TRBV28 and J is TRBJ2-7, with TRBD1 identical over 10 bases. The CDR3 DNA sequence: TGTGCCATCCCAGACAGGGGGCAGGGTGAGCAGTACTTC. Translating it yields CAIPDRGQGEQYF. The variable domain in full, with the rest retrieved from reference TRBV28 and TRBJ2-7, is DVKVTQSSRYLVKRTGEKVFLECVQDMDHENMFWYRQDPGLGLRLIYFSYDVKMKEKGDIPEGYSVSREKKERFSLILESASTNQTSMYLCAIPDRGQGEQYFGPGTRLTVT.